Shown below are 25 T cell receptor beta chains from a single sample sequenced in a study of shared clonotypes between healthy human individuals (dated by TCRdb to 2018 to 2020). CD8 naive samples were CD45RO-negative cells positively selected for CCR7, giving a CD45RA+CCR7+ population that excluded TemRA cells. Library preparation used the immunoSEQ multiplex PCR assay. TCRdb obtained this table from immuneACCESS and retained in-frame rearrangements with V and J assigned. These tables miss some clones; where compared with another copy, unresolved V genes account for less than half of the shortfall, and the remainder is unexplained. The sample table holds about 2 million clones, of which less than 95% were seen once. 0.9% to 1.5% of the sample goes to the ten largest clones. Sequenced sample: naive CD8+ T cells sorted from blood. Sample cell subset or site, as interpreted from the label and publication: CD45RA+CCR7+. Receptor source: a man younger than 35 in good health.

The rearrangement joins TRBV11-2 to TRBJ1-3, with D perhaps TRBD1 (6 bases). The CDR3 has 12 residues. Germline CDR1 and CDR2: SGHAT and FQNNGV. The germline V and J ends were trimmed by 5 bases and 8 bases, with 10 bases remaining between them. Here the CDR3 DNA reads TGTGCCAGCAGCCCAGGGGTAGACACCATATATTTT. It is translated as CASSPGVDTIYF. Looking up the rest from reference TRBV11-2 and TRBJ1-3 gives the full variable domain: EAGVAQSPRYKIIEKRQSVAFWCNPISGHATLYWYQQILGQGPKLLIQFQNNGVVDDSQLPKDRFSAERLKGVDSTLKIQPAKLEDSAVYLCASSPGVDTIYFGEGSWLTVV.

The chain has TRBV29-1 and TRBJ2-3; a possible D gene is TRBD1 (6 bases). CDR1 SQVTM and CDR2 ANQGSEA come from the germline V gene. V was cut by 6 bases and J by 2 bases, with 15 bases left in between. The CDR3 loop spans 14 amino acids. In nucleotides, the CDR3 is TGCAGCGTCCACAACCAGGGGCTCACAGATACGCAGTATTTT. This translates into CSVHNQGLTDTQYF.

J is TRBJ2-3 and V is TRBV10-3; 7 bases fit TRBD2. The J segment lost 5 bases and the V segment lost 3 bases, leaving 8 bases of the junction unmatched. Germline loops: CDR1 ENHRY, CDR2 SYGVKD. This CDR3 spans 15 amino acids. DNA for the CDR3: TGTGCCATCAGTGATATGCAGGGAGGGGTAGATACGCAGTATTTT. Amino acid sequence: CAISDMQGGVDTQYF.

Only one count was recorded for this clone. The V and J genes are TRBV6-6 and TRBJ1-2, with D possibly matching TRBD1 (6 bases). This CDR3 region has 16 residues. The germline CDR1 and CDR2 sequences are MNHNY and SVGAGI (reference sequence). V was pared by 3 bases and J by 5 bases, with 19 bases between. This CDR3 is CASSYGQPSDLYGYTF. The CDR3, as DNA: TGTGCCAGCAGTTATGGACAGCCGTCGGACCTTTATGGCTACACCTTC.

Note on this clone: Additional DNA sequences in this sample encode the identical CDR3. CDR3 amino acids: CASSLSSTAYNEQFF. DNA for the CDR3: TGTGCCAGCAGTTTATCGTCGACTGCCTACAATGAGCAGTTCTTC. The gene calls are TRBV27 and TRBJ2-1; D gene unclear. CDR1 MNHEY and CDR2 SMNVEV come from the germline V gene (reference sequence). There are 15 residues in the CDR3. The V end lost 0 bases, the J end lost 2 bases, and 8 bases lay between the germline ends.

The rearrangement uses TRBV5-8 and TRBJ1-6, with D hard to call. This CDR3 comprises 12 residues. CDR1 SGHTS and CDR2 YDEGEE come from the germline V gene. The V end lost 3 bases, the J end lost 10 bases, and 8 bases lay between the germline ends. CDR3 sequence reads: CASSSEASPLHF. The CDR3 DNA follows: TGTGCCAGCAGCTCAGAAGCCTCACCCCTCCACTTT. Full variable domain (rest looked up from reference TRBV5-8 and TRBJ1-6): EAGVTQSPTHLIKTRGQQATLRCSPISGHTSVYWYQQALGLGLQFLLWYDEGEERNRGNFPPRFSGRQFPNYSSELNVNALELEDSALYLCASSSEASPLHFGNGTRLTVT.

This clone was detected once. The rearrangement uses TRBV9 and TRBJ2-7; 7 nucleotides align to TRBD1. Germline V gene data show CDR1 as SGDLS and CDR2 as YYNGEE. This CDR3 is 15 amino acids long. After removal of 3 bases from V and 3 bases from J, the junction contained 9 bases not matched to a gene. CDR3 DNA: TGTGCCAGCAGCGATGAATTAGGGGGCAGCTACGAGCAGTACTTC. It translates to CASSDELGGSYEQYF.

The chain joins TRBV27 to TRBJ1-5, with TRBD1 matching 10 bases. CDR1 MNHEY and CDR2 SMNVEV come from the germline V gene (reference sequence). V gave up 5 bases and J gave up 2 bases; unmatched junction bases: 3. The CDR3 contains 15 residues. DNA of the CDR3: TGTGCCAGCAGTGGGGGACAGGGGCGCAATCAGCCCCAGCATTTT. Its translation is CASSGGQGRNQPQHF.

As concerns this clone: This sample also contains other DNA sequences that code for the same CDR3. V gene TRBV27 combines with J gene TRBJ2-7, with 7 bases fitting TRBD2. The CDR3 is made up of 16 amino acids. Trimming removed 0 bases from V and 0 bases from J; junction bases left unmatched: 5. Looked up from germline, CDR1 is MNHEY and CDR2 is SMNVEV (reference sequence). The CDR3 sequence is CASSLSAGEHSYEQYF. The DNA for the CDR3 is TGTGCCAGCAGTTTATCGGCGGGGGAACACTCCTACGAGCAGTACTTC.

The rearrangement uses TRBV7-3 and TRBJ1-2; a possible D gene is TRBD1 (5 bases). The CDR3 is 13 amino acids. CDR1 is SGHTA, CDR2 FQGTGA, per germline. Trimming took off 2 bases at V and 5 bases at J, with 9 bases between the two ends. In DNA form, the CDR3 reads TGTGCCAGCAGCTTAGTGGGGGAGTATGGCTACACCTTC. Its protein is CASSLVGEYGYTF.

The genes are TRBV5-1 and TRBJ1-2, with a tentative D call TRBD1 (6 bases). Between the trimmed V and J ends, which lost 3 bases and 1 base, there was a span of 13 bases. Germline values: CDR1 SGHRS, CDR2 YFSETQ. The CDR3 covers 15 residues. Written as DNA, the CDR3 is TGCGCCAGCAGCTCCGGACAGCCTGATAACTATGGCTACACCTTC. Translation gives CASSSGQPDNYGYTF. Drawing the rest from reference TRBV5-1 and TRBJ1-2, the complete variable domain is KAGVTQTPRYLIKTRGQQVTLSCSPISGHRSVSWYQQTPGQGLQFLFEYFSETQRNKGNFPGRFSGRQFSNSRSEMNVSTLELGDSALYLCASSSGQPDNYGYTFGSGTRLTVV.

This clone was detected only once. V and J are TRBV13 and TRBJ2-1; the D gene is possibly TRBD2 (6 bases). V was trimmed by 0 bases and J by 7 bases, leaving 13 bases between them. Germline assignment: CDR1 PRHDT and CDR2 FYEKMQ (reference sequence). CDR3 size: 15 residues. CDR3 DNA: TGTGCCAGCAGCTTAGGGGCGGGAAATGGTAATGAGCAGTTCTTC. Translation: CASSLGAGNGNEQFF. The entire variable domain, with the rest obtained from reference TRBV13 and TRBJ2-1, is as follows: AAGVIQSPRHLIKEKRETATLKCYPIPRHDTVYWYQQGPGQDPQFLISFYEKMQSDKGSIPDRFSAQQFSDYHSELNMSSLELGDSALYFCASSLGAGNGNEQFFGPGTRLTVL.

The chain combines TRBV6-1 with TRBJ1-5, with D hard to call. The CDR3 runs 18 residues. CDR1 and CDR2 from the germline V gene are MNHNS and SASEGT. V was trimmed by 1 base and J by 7 bases, leaving 23 bases between them. The CDR3: CASSEGNGPMAMNQPQHF. In nucleotides, the CDR3 is TGTGCCAGCAGTGAAGGGAATGGCCCTATGGCAATGAACCAGCCCCAGCATTTT.

This sequence joins TRBV27 and TRBJ1-2; D possibly corresponds to TRBD1 (5 bases). V gave up 5 bases and J gave up 6 bases, with 16 bases separating them. Germline V gene data show CDR1 as MNHEY and CDR2 as SMNVEV (reference sequence). The CDR3 contains 14 residues. The CDR3 DNA is TGTGCCAGCAGTGCCCTTCCAGGGCTACATGGCTACACCTTC. It is translated as CASSALPGLHGYTF.

The J gene is TRBJ2-1, the V gene TRBV27; TRBD2 aligns across 11 bases. V lost 6 bases and J lost 8; bases outside the gene matches: 18. From germline, CDR1 is MNHEY and CDR2 SMNVEV (reference sequence). The CDR3 spans 18 residues. DNA for the CDR3: TGTGCCAGCAGCACAGCTTCCTCACTAGCGGGAGTGGTTGATGAGCAGTTCTTC. Protein: CASSTASSLAGVVDEQFF.

The V gene is TRBV6-5, the J gene TRBJ2-1; no clear D gene. Trimming shortened V by 0 bases and J by 5 bases, and 8 bases separated the two germline ends. The CDR3 has 14 amino acids. Germline lookup yields CDR1 MNHEY and CDR2 SVGAGI. The CDR3 loop reads CASSYSDLNNEQFF. The CDR3 region has the DNA TGTGCCAGCAGTTACTCCGATTTAAACAATGAGCAGTTCTTC.

The chain recombines TRBV10-1 with TRBJ2-4; perhaps D is TRBD1 or TRBD2 (5 bases each). The CDR3 is 16 amino acids. CDR1 WNHNN and CDR2 SYGVQD come from the germline V gene (reference sequence). With 8 bases removed from V and 0 bases from J, the gap between germline ends came to 17 bases. DNA for the CDR3: TGCGCCAGCTGGGGGAGACCCAAACTAGCCAAAAACATTCAGTACTTC. Protein sequence: CASWGRPKLAKNIQYF.

This clone was seen only once. Other nucleotide sequences from this sample produce the same CDR3. The chain is built from TRBV9 and TRBJ2-5; D unresolved. This CDR3 has 14 amino acids. CDR1 and CDR2 from the germline V gene are SGDLS and YYNGEE. Trimming removed 0 bases from V and 2 bases from J, with 8 bases in between. The CDR3 here is CASSVDGLQETQYF. The CDR3, as DNA: TGTGCCAGCAGCGTAGATGGGCTACAAGAGACCCAGTACTTC.

The gene calls are TRBV7-9 and TRBJ2-5, with TRBD2 as a possible D gene (5 bases). Per the germline V gene, CDR1 is SEHNR and CDR2 is FQNEAQ (reference sequence). The CDR3 spans 15 residues. Trimming stripped 0 bases from V and 4 bases from J, with 12 bases between. The CDR3 protein is CASSLAPDGVETQYF. The CDR3 DNA reads as TGTGCCAGCAGCTTAGCTCCAGACGGGGTAGAGACCCAGTACTTC.

The chain recombines TRBV6-6 with TRBJ2-2; TRBD1 matches 9 bases. Trimming took 7 bases from V and 4 from J; bases not matched to a gene: 1. This CDR3 has 13 residues. The germline V gene encodes CDR1 MNHNY and CDR2 SVGAGI (reference sequence). In DNA form, the CDR3 reads TGTGCCAGCACGACAGGGGGCACCGGGGAGCTGTTTTTT. The encoded protein is CASTTGGTGELFF.

The genes are TRBV10-2 and TRBJ2-1; 8 bases are shared with TRBD2. CDR1 is WSHSY, CDR2 SAAADI, per germline. This CDR3 contains 15 residues. Trimming took 7 bases from V and 6 from J; bases not matched to a gene: 11. The CDR3 sequence: CASTKSGRIFNEQFF. CDR3 nucleotides: TGCGCCAGCACAAAAAGCGGGAGAATTTTCAATGAGCAGTTCTTC.

The chain is built from TRBV4-1 and TRBJ1-6; 10 bases are shared with TRBD1. The trim removed 4 bases at V and 0 bases at J, leaving 3 bases unmatched. The CDR3 consists of 17 residues. Germline CDR1 MGHRA, CDR2 YSYEKL. The CDR3 protein is CASSRTGGSSYNSPLHF. The CDR3 coding sequence is TGCGCCAGCAGCCGGACAGGGGGAAGCTCCTATAATTCACCCCTCCACTTT.

The V gene is TRBV4-3, the J gene TRBJ2-1; 7 positions agree with TRBD2. Germline V gives CDR1 LGHNA, CDR2 YSLEER. V shed 5 bases, J shed 7 bases, and the junction held 11 bases outside the gene matches. CDR3 size: 15 residues. CDR3 bases: TGCGCCAGCAGCATAGCGGGCCTCCCAGCAAATGAGCAGTTCTTC. It specifies CASSIAGLPANEQFF.

This clone was seen only a few times. This sample also contains other DNA sequences that code for the same CDR3. The rearrangement joins TRBV27 to TRBJ1-6; TRBD1 matches at 9 bases. The CDR3 runs to 14 residues. The germline CDR1 and CDR2 sequences are MNHEY and SMNVEV (reference sequence). Trimming cost V 6 bases and J 6 bases; bases outside gene matches: 3. The CDR3 DNA follows: TGTGCCAGCAGCCGGACAGGGGCTAATTCACCCCTCCACTTT. It translates to CASSRTGANSPLHF.

Of note for this clone: Other nucleotide sequences from this sample produce the same CDR3. CDR3 loop: CAWSVGAYEQYF. Written as DNA, the CDR3 is TGTGCCTGGAGTGTTGGAGCCTACGAGCAGTACTTC. The V and J genes are TRBV30 and TRBJ2-7; D gene uncertain. V lost 0 bases and J lost 2, with 5 bases in between. Germline-derived CDR1 and CDR2 are GTSNPN and SVGIG (reference sequence). The CDR3 has 12 residues.